Following are 8 T cell receptor beta chains from one sample sequenced in a study of blood T cell repertoires in COVID-19 (dated by TCRdb to 2018 to 2021). Libraries were built with the immunoSEQ multiplex PCR assay. Drawn from immuneACCESS, this table holds only the in-frame rearrangements with V and J called that TCRdb kept. Clones are partly lost; checked studies trace under half to an unresolved V gene and leave the rest unexplained. Here the sample has roughly 300,000 clones; around 87% occur a single time. The top ten hold about 7.8% of the sample. Sequenced input: peripheral blood. These receptors were taken from a woman aged 50 to 65 who had recovered from COVID-19.

This sequence joins TRBV5-6 and TRBJ2-5, with 9 bases identical to TRBD2. V trimming: 2 bases; J trimming: 0 bases; junction bases outside the gene matches: 8. CDR3 length: 17 residues. Germline CDR1 SGHDT, CDR2 YYEEEE. CDR3 nucleotides: TGTGCCAGCAGCTTATACCTGAGCGGGGGGTACCAAGAGACCCAGTACTTC. Translated: CASSLYLSGGYQETQYF. The whole variable domain, remainder taken from reference TRBV5-6 and TRBJ2-5, is DAGVTQSPTHLIKTRGQQVTLRCSPKSGHDTVSWYQQALGQGPQFIFQYYEEEERQRGNFPDRFSGHQFPNYSSELNVNALLLGDSALYLCASSLYLSGGYQETQYFGPGTRLLVL.

The rearrangement uses TRBV5-1 and TRBJ1-1; D unresolved. The CDR3 runs 16 residues. V dropped 4 bases and J dropped 0 bases, with 16 bases sitting between them. CDR1 is SGHRS, CDR2 YFSETQ, per germline. The CDR3 DNA is TGCGCCAGCAGCCCCGGCGGCGGGGAGATGAACACTGAAGCTTTCTTT. Its translation: CASSPGGGEMNTEAFF.

V usage is TRBV6-4 and J usage is TRBJ2-7, with a tentative D call TRBD2 (6 bases). The CDR3 extends over 13 amino acids. From germline, CDR1 is MRHNA and CDR2 SNTAGT. V lost 8 bases, J lost 3 bases, and 14 bases lay in between. The CDR3 sequence is CASGGWGLYEQYF. The CDR3 coding sequence is TGTGCCAGCGGGGGGTGGGGCCTCTACGAGCAGTACTTC.

The rearrangement uses TRBV6-1 and TRBJ1-1; maybe TRBD1 (6 bases). The CDR3 is 14 residues long. The V and J ends lost 7 bases and 9 bases respectively, with 21 bases between them. Germline values: CDR1 MNHNS, CDR2 SASEGT. The CDR3 spells CASKTGQPNNKAFF. The CDR3 nucleotides read TGTGCCAGCAAAACCGGACAGCCCAATAACAAAGCTTTCTTT.

The chain carries TRBV5-1 and TRBJ2-1, with D uncertain. There are 15 residues in the CDR3. The V gene lost 1 base and the J gene lost 0 bases, with 8 bases spanning the gap. The germline gives CDR1 SGHRS, CDR2 YFSETQ. The CDR3 spells CASSLYAGSYNEQFF. CDR3 in DNA: TGCGCCAGCAGCTTGTACGCAGGCTCCTACAATGAGCAGTTCTTC.

The J gene is TRBJ2-3, the V gene TRBV5-8; 11 positions agree with TRBD2. The CDR3 is 16 amino acids. V shed 2 bases and J 2 bases; nucleotides not matched to a gene: 4. The V gene's germline CDR1 is SGHTS and CDR2 YDEGEE. The CDR3 is CASSLGLAGTTDTQYF. The CDR3 DNA reads as TGTGCCAGCAGCTTAGGACTAGCGGGTACCACAGATACGCAGTATTTT.

The V gene is TRBV15, the J gene TRBJ2-1; D call uncertain. The CDR3 runs to 12 residues. Germline V gene data show CDR1 as LNHNV and CDR2 as YYDKDF (reference sequence). Trimming removed 5 bases at V and 4 bases at J, with 6 bases between. CDR3 in DNA: TGTGCCACCAGCCCAGGTTACAATGAGCAGTTCTTC. This translates into CATSPGYNEQFF.

The rearrangement uses TRBV7-2 and TRBJ1-1; TRBD1 aligns across 11 bases. The germline gives CDR1 SGHTA, CDR2 FQGNSA. Trimming took 1 base from V and 2 from J; bases not matched to a gene: 3. This CDR3 contains 16 residues. The CDR3 loop is CASSLVGTGGNTEAFF. CDR3 in DNA: TGTGCCAGCAGCTTAGTGGGGACAGGGGGAAACACTGAAGCTTTCTTT.